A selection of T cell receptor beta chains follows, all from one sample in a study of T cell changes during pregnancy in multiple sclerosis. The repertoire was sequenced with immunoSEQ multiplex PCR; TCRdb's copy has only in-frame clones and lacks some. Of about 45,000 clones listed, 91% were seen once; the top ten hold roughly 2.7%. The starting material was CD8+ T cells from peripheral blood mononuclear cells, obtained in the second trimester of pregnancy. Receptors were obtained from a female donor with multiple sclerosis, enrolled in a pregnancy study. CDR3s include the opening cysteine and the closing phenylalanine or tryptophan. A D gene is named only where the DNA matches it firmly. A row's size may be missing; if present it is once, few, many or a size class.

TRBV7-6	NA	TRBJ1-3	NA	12	CAAGDPGNTIYF	TGTGCCGCAGGGGACCCTGGAAACACCATATATTTT
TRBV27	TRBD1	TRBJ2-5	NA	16	CASRPHQGQEEETQYF	TGTGCCAGCAGACCCCACCAGGGACAGGAGGAAGAGACCCAGTACTTC
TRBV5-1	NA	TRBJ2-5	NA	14	CASSEGEGGETQYF	TGCGCCAGCAGCGAGGGGGAGGGGGGCGAGACCCAGTACTTC
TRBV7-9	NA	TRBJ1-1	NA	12	CASSAPGTEAFF	TGTGCCAGCAGTGCTCCCGGCACTGAAGCTTTCTTT
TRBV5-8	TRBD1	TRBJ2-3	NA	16	CASSPTGTGVVDTQYF	TGTGCCAGCAGTCCTACCGGGACAGGGGTTGTAGATACGCAGTATTTT
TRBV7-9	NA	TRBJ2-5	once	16	CASSPEMGAEIETQYF	TGTGCCAGCAGCCCCGAGATGGGGGCCGAGATAGAGACCCAGTACTTC
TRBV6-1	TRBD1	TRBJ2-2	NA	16	CASSEIGTGVTGELFF	TGTGCCAGCAGTGAAATTGGGACAGGGGTCACCGGGGAGCTGTTTTTT
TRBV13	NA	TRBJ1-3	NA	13	CASSERPAAGLNF	TGTGCCAGCAGCGAACGGCCAGCGGCGGGCCTCAATTTT
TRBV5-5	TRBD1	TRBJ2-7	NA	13	CASSFPGGDEQYF	TGTGCCAGCAGCTTTCCAGGGGGAGACGAGCAGTACTTC
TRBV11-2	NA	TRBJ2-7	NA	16	CASSLGQGIQSYEQYF	TGTGCCAGCAGCTTAGGTCAGGGGATTCAGTCGTACGAGCAGTACTTC
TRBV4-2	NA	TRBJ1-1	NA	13	CASSQVVSAEAFF	TGTGCCAGCAGCCAAGTTGTTAGCGCTGAAGCTTTCTTT
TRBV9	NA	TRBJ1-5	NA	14	CASSATGSNQPQHF	TGTGCCAGCAGCGCCACGGGTAGCAATCAGCCCCAGCATTTT
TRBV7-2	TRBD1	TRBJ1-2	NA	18	CASSLVGGRGPANYGYTF	TGTGCCAGCAGCTTAGTTGGCGGCAGGGGGCCCGCTAACTATGGCTACACCTTC
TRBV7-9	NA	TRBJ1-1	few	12	CASSAGPAEAFF	TGTGCCAGCAGCGCGGGTCCCGCAGAAGCTTTCTTT
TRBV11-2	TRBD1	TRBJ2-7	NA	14	CASSWDRGPYEQYF	TGTGCCAGCAGCTGGGACAGGGGGCCCTACGAGCAGTACTTC
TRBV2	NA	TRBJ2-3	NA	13	CASSGSGTDTQYF	TGTGCCAGCAGTGGGAGTGGCACAGATACGCAGTATTTT
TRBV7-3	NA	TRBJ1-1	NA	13	CASSPQVNTEAFF	TGTGCCAGCAGCCCACAGGTGAACACTGAAGCTTTCTTT
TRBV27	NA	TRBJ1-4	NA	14	CASSSLGIMEKLFF	TGTGCCAGCAGTTCTCTCGGGATAATGGAAAAACTGTTTTTT
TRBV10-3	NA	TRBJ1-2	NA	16	CAISESSGLAGYGYTF	TGTGCCATCAGTGAGTCCTCGGGGTTGGCCGGCTATGGCTACACCTTC
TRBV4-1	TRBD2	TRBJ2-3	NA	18	CASSQVGSGGAGGDTQYF	TGCGCCAGCAGCCAAGTTGGTAGCGGGGGGGCCGGGGGAGATACGCAGTATTTT